These 2 T cell receptor beta chains came from one sample sequenced in a study of T cell changes during pregnancy in multiple sclerosis. Using immunoSEQ multiplex PCR, the repertoire was profiled, and TCRdb retains in-frame clones only, with some absent. The sample lists about 15,000 clones, 86% seen once, with around a fifth in the top ten. The input for sequencing was CD8+ T cells from peripheral blood mononuclear cells, taken in the first trimester of pregnancy. The receptor source for this set is a female donor with multiple sclerosis, enrolled in a pregnancy study.

This chain uses TRBV6-1 with TRBJ2-5; a weak D match, TRBD1 (6 bases). From germline, CDR1 is MNHNS and CDR2 SASEGT. Trimming cost V 11 bases and J 3 bases, with 13 bases left between them. CDR3 size: 12 residues. The CDR3 region is CAASRTEETQYF. In DNA form, the CDR3 reads TGTGCCGCAAGTAGGACAGAAGAGACCCAGTACTTC.

In this sample, this clone turned up a few times. The chain couples TRBV5-1 to TRBJ2-2, with 14 positions matching TRBD2. CDR3 size: 18 residues. V shed 4 bases, J shed 0 bases, and the junction held 5 bases outside the gene matches. Germline V gene lookup returns CDR1 SGHRS and CDR2 YFSETQ. The CDR3 protein is CASSKGLAGATNTGELFF. The CDR3 nucleotides are TGCGCCAGCAGCAAGGGACTAGCGGGGGCCACGAACACCGGGGAGCTGTTTTTT.